The clone carrying this T cell receptor (beta chain) showed up just a few times. In the source study's methods: It was from reference gene primer amplification that nucleated cell counts were estimated. Only in-frame clones appear in the TCRdb table, and some are missing; sequencing was by immunoSEQ multiplex PCR. The V and J calls and clone size were taken over from that table, and D and trimming were inferred from the DNA. The sample shows 250,000 to 350,000 clones, approximately 90% of them seen only once. The V and J ends lost 8 bases and 8 bases respectively, with 10 bases between them. CDR3 length: 11 residues. Germline CDR1 and CDR2: ENHRY and SYGVKD. This entry is derived from a study of blood T cell repertoires in COVID-19. Looking at the study overall: The analysed material was cDNA or gDNA that came from T cells, B-cell-depleted T cells, or PBMCs.

Recruited during active infection, patients (from Seattle) were subsequently followed longitudinally. This chain links TRBV10-3 with TRBJ2-1, with a weak D call TRBD2 (5 bases). This receptor was obtained from a woman under 40 with COVID-19, enrolled during active disease. Material: peripheral blood. CDR3 protein: CAIGRSDEQFF. The CDR3 region has the DNA TGTGCCATCGGGAGAAGTGATGAGCAGTTCTTC.